Following are 25 T cell receptor beta chains from one sample sequenced in a study of T cell responses to AZD1222 COVID-19 vaccine. Generated by immunoSEQ multiplex PCR, the TCRdb table keeps only in-frame clones and is missing some. This table holds some 84,000 clones, around 85% found once. Sequencing was performed on peripheral blood, taken on day 0 of AZD1222 vaccination. These receptors all come from an adult in good health.

V gene TRBV4-3 combines with J gene TRBJ1-6; D perhaps matches TRBD1 (6 bases). V lost 1 base and J lost 5, with 6 bases in between. Germline CDR1 is LGHNA and CDR2 is YSLEER. There are 14 residues in the CDR3. The CDR3 region is CASSQGTDNSPLHF. The DNA of the CDR3 is TGCGCCAGCAGCCAAGGGACAGATAATTCACCCCTCCACTTT.

The chain uses TRBV29-1 and TRBJ2-7; possible D gene TRBD2, 5 bases. Trimming stripped 1 base from V and 0 bases from J, with 10 bases between. The CDR3 runs 14 residues. The germline CDR1 and CDR2 sequences are SQVTM and ANQGSEA. This chain's CDR3 is CSVEADDYSYEQYF. Here the CDR3 DNA reads TGCAGCGTTGAAGCGGACGACTACTCCTACGAGCAGTACTTC.

This clone came up once. The genes are TRBV19 and TRBJ2-3; 10 bases match TRBD1. Germline loops: CDR1 LNHDA, CDR2 SQIVND (reference sequence). This CDR3 has 17 residues. V dropped 6 bases and J dropped 5; count of bases not matched to a gene: 14. The DNA for the CDR3 is TGTGCCAGTAGAAGGAGGATCGGGACAGGGGTTCAAGATACGCAGTATTTT. Residues: CASRRRIGTGVQDTQYF.

The chain carries TRBV29-1 and TRBJ1-2; D perhaps matches TRBD1 (6 bases). This CDR3 has 11 amino acids. From germline, CDR1 is SQVTM and CDR2 ANQGSEA. V lost 5 bases and J lost 8, with 12 bases in between. This CDR3 reads CSVPDRYGYTF. The CDR3 DNA sequence: TGCAGCGTTCCTGACAGGTACGGCTACACCTTC.

This chain links TRBV4-3 with TRBJ2-1; D call uncertain. The V gene's germline CDR1 is LGHNA and CDR2 YSLEER. The V gene lost 1 base and the J gene lost 3 bases, with 4 bases spanning the gap. This CDR3 region has 13 residues. The CDR3 coding sequence is TGCGCCAGCAGCCAAGCCCTCTACAATGAGCAGTTCTTC. It specifies CASSQALYNEQFF.

This clone has just one count. The J gene is TRBJ2-7, the V gene TRBV7-2, with a possible D match to TRBD2 (5 bases). CDR1 SGHTA and CDR2 FQGNSA come from the germline V gene. The CDR3 length is 12 residues. Trimming removed 3 bases at V and 9 bases at J, with 12 bases between. The CDR3 sequence is CASSFEAGAQYF. CDR3 DNA sequence: TGTGCCAGCAGCTTCGAGGCGGGCGCGCAGTACTTC.

The chain joins TRBV19 to TRBJ2-3; 12 positions match TRBD2. CDR1 and CDR2 from the germline V gene are LNHDA and SQIVND (reference sequence). V dropped 3 bases and J dropped 4; count of bases not matched to a gene: 5. The CDR3 runs to 16 residues. CDR3 residues: CASSILAGGPADTQYF. The CDR3 DNA sequence: TGTGCCAGTAGTATTCTAGCGGGAGGGCCAGCAGATACGCAGTATTTT.

The rearrangement joins TRBV28 to TRBJ1-5; 7 nucleotides match TRBD1. V gave up 4 bases and J gave up 0 bases; unmatched junction bases: 15. The CDR3 spans 19 residues. Germline CDR1 MDHEN, CDR2 SYDVKM. Written as DNA, the CDR3 is TGTGCCAGCAGTTCCCACAGGGGACTGGGGGTATATAGCAATCAGCCCCAGCATTTT. Translating it yields CASSSHRGLGVYSNQPQHF.

In its sample, this clone was seen once. The rearrangement joins TRBV24-1 to TRBJ2-5; D remains unclear. V was trimmed by 1 base and J by 4 bases, leaving 3 bases between them. The CDR3 loop spans 12 amino acids. Germline V gives CDR1 KGHDR, CDR2 SFDVKD. The CDR3: CATSDLSETQYF. The CDR3 DNA reads as TGTGCCACCAGTGATTTATCAGAGACCCAGTACTTC.

The chain combines TRBV12-3 or TRBV12-4 with TRBJ1-1; D is uncertain. V lost 4 bases and J 9 bases, leaving 15 bases between the germline ends. The CDR3 is 13 residues long. This CDR3 reads CASSSDGGAKAFF. The CDR3 coding sequence is TGTGCCAGCAGTTCCGACGGTGGAGCTAAAGCTTTCTTT.

This chain links TRBV29-1 with TRBJ1-4, with 8 bases matching TRBD1. This CDR3 spans 16 amino acids. The V segment lost 5 bases and the J segment 4 bases; nucleotides outside the gene matches: 12. Germline-derived CDR1 and CDR2 are SQVTM and ANQGSEA. The CDR3 nucleotides are TGCAGCGTTCGAGGACAGGGTAGTGCGGGTAATGAAAAACTGTTTTTT. It translates to CSVRGQGSAGNEKLFF.

This chain links TRBV19 with TRBJ1-4, with D tentatively TRBD1 (6 bases). CDR1 and CDR2 from the germline V gene are LNHDA and SQIVND (reference sequence). Trimming left V 3 bases short and J 8 bases short, with 13 bases between. This CDR3 spans 14 amino acids. CDR3 amino acids: CASSITGAYEKLFF. Here the CDR3 DNA reads TGTGCCAGTAGTATCACGGGGGCTTACGAAAAACTGTTTTTT.

The chain links TRBV11-2 to TRBJ1-2, with D tentatively TRBD1 (5 bases). CDR3 size: 16 residues. The germline V and J ends were trimmed by 7 bases and 1 base, with 19 bases remaining between them. CDR1 and CDR2 (germline): SGHAT, FQNNGV. Here the CDR3 reads CASTFSMTARNYGYTF. The CDR3 region has the DNA TGTGCCAGCACCTTTTCGATGACAGCTCGTAACTATGGCTACACCTTC. The whole variable domain, filled in from reference TRBV11-2 and TRBJ1-2, reads EAGVAQSPRYKIIEKRQSVAFWCNPISGHATLYWYQQILGQGPKLLIQFQNNGVVDDSQLPKDRFSAERLKGVDSTLKIQPAKLEDSAVYLCASTFSMTARNYGYTFGSGTRLTVV.

J is TRBJ1-2 and V is TRBV6-5; 7 nucleotides agree with TRBD1. The CDR3 is made up of 15 amino acids. Trimming took 7 bases from V and 6 from J; bases not matched to a gene: 14. Looked up from germline, CDR1 is MNHEY and CDR2 is SVGAGI. This chain's CDR3 is CASTRFRQGENGYTF. CDR3 in DNA: TGTGCCAGCACCAGATTCCGACAGGGAGAAAATGGCTACACCTTC.

The chain combines TRBV7-9 with TRBJ1-3; D gene uncertain. Germline V gene lookup returns CDR1 SEHNR and CDR2 FQNEAQ (reference sequence). The length of the CDR3 is 16 residues. V shed 5 bases and J shed 0 bases, with 14 bases lying between them. The CDR3 DNA is TGTGCCAGCAGCACCGAATTTGGAGTCTCTGGAAACACCATATATTTT. The encoded protein is CASSTEFGVSGNTIYF.

The chain carries TRBV28 and TRBJ1-2; tentatively, D is TRBD1 (6 bases). Germline loops: CDR1 MDHEN, CDR2 SYDVKM. CDR3 length: 15 amino acids. Trimming removed 7 bases at V and 0 bases at J, with 15 bases between. CDR3 sequence: CASTRAGVANYGYTF. The DNA for the CDR3 is TGTGCCAGCACAAGGGCAGGGGTAGCTAACTATGGCTACACCTTC.

The rearrangement uses TRBV27 and TRBJ2-2; unclear D gene. V lost 5 bases and J lost 3, with 4 bases in between. The germline V gene encodes CDR1 MNHEY and CDR2 SMNVEV (reference sequence). CDR3 length: 12 amino acids. CDR3 loop: CASSQDTGELFF. The CDR3 DNA is TGTGCCAGCAGTCAGGACACCGGGGAGCTGTTTTTT.

The chain joins TRBV6-1 to TRBJ1-3; no definite D call. CDR1 is MNHNS, CDR2 SASEGT, per germline. The CDR3 loop spans 12 amino acids. Trimming shortened V by 2 bases and J by 4 bases, and 3 bases separated the two germline ends. The CDR3 nucleotides are TGTGCCAGCAGTGAACGGGGAAACACCATATATTTT. Its translation is CASSERGNTIYF.

This clone appeared a single time. This chain links TRBV28 with TRBJ1-5, with 7 bases aligning to TRBD1. The germline V gene has CDR1 MDHEN and CDR2 SYDVKM. The junction had 14 bases not matched to a gene; V was cut back by 5 bases and J by 4 bases. The CDR3 runs to 17 residues. The CDR3 DNA is TGTGCCAGCAGTCCTATCGACAGGGAGTCGTCAAATCAGCCCCAGCATTTT. Protein product: CASSPIDRESSNQPQHF.

The chain links TRBV5-1 to TRBJ2-3, with unresolved D. CDR1 SGHRS and CDR2 YFSETQ come from the germline V gene. The CDR3 consists of 15 residues. V gave up 4 bases and J gave up 2 bases, with 14 bases separating them. CDR3 in amino acids: CASSPRRIYTDTQYF. The CDR3 DNA sequence: TGCGCCAGCAGCCCCCGCCGGATCTACACAGATACGCAGTATTTT.

The rearrangement links TRBV19 to TRBJ2-7, with D perhaps matching TRBD1 (6 bases). The CDR3 totals 15 residues. Germline lookup yields CDR1 LNHDA and CDR2 SQIVND (reference sequence). V dropped 0 bases and J dropped 1 base, with 10 bases sitting between them. CDR3 DNA sequence: TGTGCCAGTAGTATAGAGGCAGGGGCGTCCTACGAGCAGTACTTC. It yields the protein CASSIEAGASYEQYF.

This clone came up a few times. The chain combines TRBV4-2 with TRBJ2-1; 11 bases align to TRBD1. Germline assignment: CDR1 LGHNA and CDR2 YNFKEQ. The CDR3 has 17 residues. The junction had 10 bases not matched to a gene; V was cut back by 1 base and J by 8 bases. CDR3 residues: CASSQVPRTGGYDEQFF. The CDR3 DNA is TGTGCCAGCAGCCAAGTCCCCCGGACAGGGGGCTATGATGAGCAGTTCTTC.

The rearrangement links TRBV15 to TRBJ2-7; no firm D call. In germline, CDR1 is LNHNV, CDR2 YYDKDF (reference sequence). V lost 0 bases and J lost 1, with 16 bases in between. The CDR3 has 17 residues. The CDR3 sequence: CATSREQRTLTSYEQYF. The CDR3 DNA is TGTGCCACCAGCAGAGAGCAGAGGACCCTCACGTCCTACGAGCAGTACTTC.

This clone was recorded once. This rearrangement joins TRBV6-2 or TRBV6-3 to TRBJ2-3; TRBD1 aligns across 9 bases. The CDR3 length is 15 residues. Germline CDR1 reads MNHEY; CDR2 reads SVGEGT. Trimming took 3 bases from V and 4 from J; bases not matched to a gene: 5. The CDR3 here is CASSYPRQGADTQYF. Written as DNA, the CDR3 is TGTGCCAGCAGTTATCCCCGACAGGGGGCAGATACGCAGTATTTT.

The rearrangement links TRBV21-1 to TRBJ1-3. TRBV21-1 is deemed a pseudogene. The CDR3 contains 15 residues. CDR3: CASSTDGFSGNTIYF. CDR3 nucleotides: TGTGCCAGCAGCACAGACGGATTCTCTGGAAACACCATATATTTT.